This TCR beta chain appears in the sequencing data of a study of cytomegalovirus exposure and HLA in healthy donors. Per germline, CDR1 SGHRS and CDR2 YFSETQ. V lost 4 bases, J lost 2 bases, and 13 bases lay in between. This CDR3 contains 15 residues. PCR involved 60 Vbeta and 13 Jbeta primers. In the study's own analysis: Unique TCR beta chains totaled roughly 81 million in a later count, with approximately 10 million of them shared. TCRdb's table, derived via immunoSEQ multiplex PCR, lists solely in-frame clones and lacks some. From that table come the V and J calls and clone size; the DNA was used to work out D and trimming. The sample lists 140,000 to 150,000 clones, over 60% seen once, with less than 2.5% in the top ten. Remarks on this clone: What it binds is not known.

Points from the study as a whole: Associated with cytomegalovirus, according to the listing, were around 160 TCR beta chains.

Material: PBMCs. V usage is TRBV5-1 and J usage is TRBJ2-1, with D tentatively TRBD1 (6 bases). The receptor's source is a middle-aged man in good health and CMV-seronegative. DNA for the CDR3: TGCGCCAGCAGCATACAGGGTTTGGCCTACAATGAGCAGTTCTTC. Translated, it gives CASSIQGLAYNEQFF.